The 10 T cell receptor beta chains listed next were all sequenced from one sample in a study of T-cell memory formation after mild COVID-19. One entry per CDR3 protein results from TCRdb running MiXCR on the 5' RACE reads. Of around 310,000 distinct CDR3 sequences in the sample, roughly an eighth are singletons; the top ten hold approximately 22%. Sequenced: PBMCs or a T cell subset sorted from them (not recorded which). Source of these receptors: a man aged 18-30 years who had mild COVID-19 (a few samples of this study predate the infection). Cell type and time point are not known.

This rearrangement joins TRBV12-3 or TRBV12-4 to TRBJ1-3; TRBD1 is a possible D gene (5 bases). The CDR3 length is 12 residues. The V end was cut by 10 bases, the J end by 5 bases, with 12 bases between. CDR3 loop: CAIRKGRNTIYF. The CDR3 bases are TGTGCCATCCGAAAGGGGCGAAACACCATATATTTT.

This chain links TRBV15 with TRBJ1-4; D is perhaps TRBD1 (5 bases). The CDR3 spans 15 residues. Trimming pared 3 bases from V and 8 bases from J, leaving 16 bases between. The germline V gene has CDR1 LNHNV and CDR2 YYDKDF (reference sequence). CDR3 bases: TGTGCCACCAGCAGCCCTGGGAGGGGTAAGGAAAAACTGTTTTTT. Translating it yields CATSSPGRGKEKLFF.

Comment on this clonotype: This could be a read error, since a much larger clone is one nucleotide away. V and J are TRBV5-4 and TRBJ2-5, with D possibly being TRBD1 (6 bases). The CDR3 has 12 amino acids. V lost 4 bases, J lost 4 bases, and 8 bases lay in between. Per germline, CDR1 SGHNT and CDR2 YYREEE (reference sequence). The CDR3 sequence is CASSRDTETQYF. As DNA, the CDR3 is TGTGCCAGCAGCCGGGACACAGAGACCCAGTACTTC.

This rearrangement joins TRBV4-2 to TRBJ1-1, with D possibly being TRBD1 (5 bases). Per germline, CDR1 LGHNA and CDR2 YNFKEQ. The CDR3 totals 18 residues. The ends were cut back, 0 bases at V and 1 base at J, with 18 bases in the middle. The CDR3 DNA sequence: TGTGCCAGCAGCCAAGATGCGCGGGACGGGAATGAGAACACTGAAGCTTTCTTT. Translation: CASSQDARDGNENTEAFF.

V usage is TRBV3-1 and J usage is TRBJ1-5; no clear D. V lost 1 base, J lost 0 bases, and 7 bases lay in between. Germline CDR1 and CDR2: LGHDT and YNNKEL (reference sequence). The CDR3 has 15 amino acids. The CDR3 here is CASSQGAVSNQPQHF. The CDR3 DNA sequence: TGTGCCAGCAGCCAAGGGGCCGTTAGCAATCAGCCCCAGCATTTT.

The chain is built from TRBV5-1 and TRBJ2-5, with D maybe TRBD2 (6 bases). Germline assignment: CDR1 SGHRS and CDR2 YFSETQ. V was trimmed by 2 bases and J by 1 base, leaving 9 bases between them. This CDR3 is built from 14 residues. The CDR3 loop is CASSFSGPQETQYF. The CDR3 DNA reads TGCGCCAGCAGCTTTAGCGGCCCCCAAGAGACCCAGTACTTC.

This clonotype showed up just a few times. The rearrangement uses TRBV7-3 and TRBJ2-2, with D unclear. V was cut by 1 base and J by 6 bases, with 9 bases left in between. CDR1 is SGHTA, CDR2 FQGTGA, per germline. This CDR3 contains 14 residues. The CDR3 DNA follows: TGTGCCAGCAGCTTAAATTGGGGTTCCGGGGAGCTGTTTTTT. It encodes CASSLNWGSGELFF.

A few counts support this clonotype. The genes are TRBV4-3 and TRBJ2-3; D gene unclear. The CDR3 is 16 residues long. Trimming shortened V by 3 bases and J by 6 bases, and 19 bases separated the two germline ends. CDR1 LGHNA and CDR2 YSLEER come from the germline V gene. CDR3 loop: CASSQARLHQADTQYF. For the CDR3, the DNA is TGCGCCAGCAGCCAGGCAAGACTCCACCAGGCCGATACGCAGTATTTT.

In its sample, this clonotype was seen a few times. V usage is TRBV20-1 and J usage is TRBJ2-5; D may match TRBD1 or TRBD2 (6 bases each). The germline CDR1 and CDR2 sequences are DFQATT and SNEGSKA (reference sequence). This CDR3 contains 14 residues. V gave up 5 bases and J gave up 1 base, with 14 bases separating them. CDR3 DNA: TGCAGTGCTGAGAGGGGGGCGTTCCAAGAGACCCAGTACTTC. Translating gives CSAERGAFQETQYF.

This chain links TRBV29-1 with TRBJ2-3; 8 positions match TRBD2. Germline assignment: CDR1 SQVTM and CDR2 ANQGSEA. There are 18 residues in the CDR3. After removal of 2 bases from V and 0 bases from J, the junction contained 13 bases not matched to a gene. The CDR3 is CSVESGGRTSTSTDTQYF. The CDR3 bases are TGCAGCGTTGAAAGCGGGGGCCGAACATCTACTAGCACAGATACGCAGTATTTT.